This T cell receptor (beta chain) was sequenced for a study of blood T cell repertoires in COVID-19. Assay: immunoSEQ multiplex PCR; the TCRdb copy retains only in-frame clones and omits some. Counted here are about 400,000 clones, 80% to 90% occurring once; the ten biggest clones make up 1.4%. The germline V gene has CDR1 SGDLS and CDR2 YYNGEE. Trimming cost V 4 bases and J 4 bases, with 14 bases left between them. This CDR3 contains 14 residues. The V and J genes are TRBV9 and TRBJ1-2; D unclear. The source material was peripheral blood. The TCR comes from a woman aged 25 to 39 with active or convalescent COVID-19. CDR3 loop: CASSREGGTYGYTF. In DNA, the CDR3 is TGTGCCAGCAGCAGGGAGGGAGGCACCTATGGCTACACCTTC.